These 20 T cell receptor beta chains were sequenced from one sample in a study of blood T cell repertoires in COVID-19. Profiling relied on immunoSEQ multiplex PCR, and the TCRdb table lists in-frame clones only, not all of them. This repertoire shows 290,000 or so clones, roughly 86% found once; its top ten account for roughly 1.3%. The material sequenced was peripheral blood. All receptors come from a man between 65 and 85 years old with acute or convalescent COVID-19.

This sequence joins TRBV7-2 and TRBJ1-1; perhaps TRBD1 as D (5 bases). The germline gives CDR1 SGHTA, CDR2 FQGNSA. Trimming left V 2 bases short and J 3 bases short, with 13 bases between. The CDR3 is 15 amino acids. The CDR3, as DNA: TGTGCCAGCAGCTTAAGCAGGGCCGCGTACACTGAAGCTTTCTTT. This sequence encodes CASSLSRAAYTEAFF.

The CDR3: CSAGTGTYYGYTF. In DNA form, the CDR3 reads TGCAGCGCCGGGACAGGGACTTACTATGGCTACACCTTC. This chain connects TRBV29-1 to TRBJ1-2; TRBD1 matches 9 bases. The V and J ends lost 7 bases and 3 bases, in that order; junction bases with no gene match: 6. The CDR3 loop spans 13 amino acids. Germline V gene data show CDR1 as SQVTM and CDR2 as ANQGSEA.

The chain combines TRBV29-1 with TRBJ1-5, with TRBD1 matching 9 bases. Germline CDR1 is SQVTM and CDR2 is ANQGSEA. The CDR3 is made up of 13 amino acids. V shed 5 bases and J 7 bases; nucleotides not matched to a gene: 6. The CDR3 DNA follows: TGCAGCGTTAAGGACAGGGGAGGACAGCCCCAGCATTTT. This gives the protein CSVKDRGGQPQHF. The full variable domain, completed using reference TRBV29-1 and TRBJ1-5, is SAVISQKPSRDICQRGTSLTIQCQVDSQVTMMFWYRQQPGQSLTLIATANQGSEATYESGFVIDKFPISRPNLTFSTLTVSNMSPEDSSIYLCSVKDRGGQPQHFGDGTRLSIL.

The chain is built from TRBV28 and TRBJ2-7; 8 bases line up with TRBD2. Germline V lookup: CDR1 MDHEN, CDR2 SYDVKM. The CDR3 consists of 15 residues. The J segment lost 0 bases and the V segment lost 6 bases, leaving 7 bases of the junction unmatched. DNA for the CDR3: TGTGCCAGCAGCCCTAGCGGGTTGAGCTCCTACGAGCAGTACTTC. Its protein is CASSPSGLSSYEQYF.

This rearrangement joins TRBV20-1 to TRBJ1-5; 8 nucleotides line up with TRBD1. Germline CDR1 reads DFQATT; CDR2 reads SNEGSKA (reference sequence). V was pared by 3 bases and J by 5 bases, with 6 bases of the junction left unmatched. The CDR3 totals 14 residues. The CDR3 sequence is CSASINRGDQPQHF. CDR3 coding DNA: TGCAGTGCTAGTATAAACAGGGGGGATCAGCCCCAGCATTTT.

The chain couples TRBV7-9 to TRBJ1-5, with 7 bases matching TRBD1. The length of the CDR3 is 14 residues. V gave up 5 bases and J gave up 3 bases; unmatched junction bases: 4. CDR1 SEHNR and CDR2 FQNEAQ come from the germline V gene (reference sequence). The CDR3 region has the DNA TGTGCCAGCAGCGCCGGGACAGTCAATCAGCCCCAGCATTTT. This sequence encodes CASSAGTVNQPQHF. Drawing the rest from reference TRBV7-9 and TRBJ1-5, the complete variable domain is DTGVSQNPRHKITKRGQNVTFRCDPISEHNRLYWYRQTLGQGPEFLTYFQNEAQLEKSRLLSDRFSAERPKGSFSTLEIQRTEQGDSAMYLCASSAGTVNQPQHFGDGTRLSIL.

The V call is TRBV4-2, the J call TRBJ2-4; D uncertain. The V gene lost 1 base and the J gene lost 7 bases, with 11 bases spanning the gap. The CDR3 runs 14 residues. Germline V gene data show CDR1 as LGHNA and CDR2 as YNFKEQ. The CDR3 DNA is TGTGCCAGCAGCCAAGTGGCCACCACCAACATTCAGTACTTC. This gives the protein CASSQVATTNIQYF.

The V gene is TRBV25-1, the J gene TRBJ1-3; the D gene is possibly TRBD1 (5 bases). Trimming took off 4 bases at V and 4 bases at J, with 11 bases between the two ends. The CDR3 loop spans 14 amino acids. Germline lookup yields CDR1 MGHDK and CDR2 SYGVNS. CDR3 sequence (DNA): TGTGCCAGCAGTGGGGCAGGGCCGGGAAACACCATATATTTT. Protein product: CASSGAGPGNTIYF.

The rearrangement joins TRBV10-3 to TRBJ2-1; 9 positions agree with TRBD2. From germline, CDR1 is ENHRY and CDR2 SYGVKD. The CDR3 spans 18 residues. V lost 0 bases, J lost 3 bases, and 9 bases stayed unmatched. DNA for the CDR3: TGTGCCATCAGTGAGTCCCCCCCTAGCGGGACAATCTACAATGAGCAGTTCTTC. Translating gives CAISESPPSGTIYNEQFF.

The genes are TRBV4-1 and TRBJ2-3; 7 nucleotides match TRBD2. Germline V gene lookup returns CDR1 MGHRA and CDR2 YSYEKL. Trimming cost V 0 bases and J 0 bases; bases outside gene matches: 6. The CDR3 runs 17 residues. The CDR3 protein is CASSQESPGGSTDTQYF. As DNA, the CDR3 is TGCGCCAGCAGCCAAGAGAGTCCGGGAGGCAGCACAGATACGCAGTATTTT.

With respect to this clone: Other DNA sequences in the sample encode the same CDR3. The genes are TRBV29-1 and TRBJ2-6; possibly TRBD2 for D (6 bases). There are 14 residues in the CDR3. V lost 4 bases to trimming and J lost 0 bases, with 7 bases between them. Germline lookup yields CDR1 SQVTM and CDR2 ANQGSEA. In nucleotides, the CDR3 is TGCAGCGTTGGGGGAGGCTCTGGGGCCAACGTCCTGACTTTC. Residues: CSVGGGSGANVLTF. Drawing the rest from reference TRBV29-1 and TRBJ2-6, the complete variable domain is SAVISQKPSRDICQRGTSLTIQCQVDSQVTMMFWYRQQPGQSLTLIATANQGSEATYESGFVIDKFPISRPNLTFSTLTVSNMSPEDSSIYLCSVGGGSGANVLTFGAGSRLTVL.

The J gene is TRBJ2-1, the V gene TRBV7-3; 7 nucleotides match TRBD1. This CDR3 has 16 residues. J was trimmed by 1 base and V by 5 bases; bases with no gene match: 8. Per germline, CDR1 SGHTA and CDR2 FQGTGA. The CDR3 here is CASSHSGGRSYNEQFF. CDR3 bases: TGTGCCAGCAGCCATTCAGGGGGAAGATCCTACAATGAGCAGTTCTTC.

This clone was recorded only once. For the CDR3, the DNA is TGCAGTGCTAGTCCGCGGCGGCTGACGAGCAATCAGCCCCAGCATTTT. It yields the protein CSASPRRLTSNQPQHF. The chain carries TRBV20-1 and TRBJ1-5; D is unclear. In germline, CDR1 is DFQATT, CDR2 SNEGSKA (reference sequence). V lost 3 bases to trimming and J lost 1 base, with 16 bases between them. This CDR3 spans 16 amino acids.

This clone appeared once. The J gene is TRBJ2-1, the V gene TRBV7-3; TRBD1 matches at 8 bases. This CDR3 region has 15 residues. Trimming removed 4 bases from V and 4 bases from J; junction bases left unmatched: 6. Germline V CDR1 and CDR2: SGHTA, FQGTGA. The CDR3 sequence is CASSSQGGQYNEQFF. The CDR3 DNA reads as TGTGCCAGCAGCTCACAGGGGGGACAGTACAATGAGCAGTTCTTC.

The gene calls are TRBV10-3 and TRBJ2-7, with TRBD1 matching 8 bases. CDR3 length: 12 amino acids. Unmatched junction bases numbered 2, after V lost 8 bases and J lost 2 bases. Germline V CDR1 and CDR2: ENHRY, SYGVKD. CDR3 sequence reads: CAIGTGTYEQYF. Here the CDR3 DNA reads TGTGCCATCGGGACAGGAACCTACGAGCAGTACTTC.

The V gene is TRBV7-2, the J gene TRBJ1-1; D is perhaps TRBD1 (6 bases). CDR3 length: 16 residues. CDR1 and CDR2 (germline): SGHTA, FQGNSA. V lost 1 base and J lost 3, with 15 bases in between. CDR3 nucleotides: TGTGCCAGCAGCTTAGGGGGGGGCCTGAGTGACACTGAAGCTTTCTTT. Encoded protein: CASSLGGGLSDTEAFF.

The chain employs TRBV29-1 and TRBJ2-5; D call uncertain. Germline loops: CDR1 SQVTM, CDR2 ANQGSEA. Trimming took off 4 bases at V and 1 base at J, with 4 bases between the two ends. This CDR3 spans 11 amino acids. DNA for the CDR3: TGCAGCGTTGGGCCCCAAGAGACCCAGTACTTC. Translation: CSVGPQETQYF.

This chain links TRBV18 with TRBJ2-7, with 7 positions matching TRBD2. The V gene end was trimmed by 6 bases and the J gene end by 4 bases; junction bases not matched to a gene: 3. This CDR3 is 12 amino acids long. Germline values: CDR1 KGHSH, CDR2 LQKENI. CDR3 sequence: CASSRESYEQYF. CDR3 DNA: TGTGCCAGCTCGCGGGAGTCATACGAGCAGTACTTC.

The genes are TRBV19 and TRBJ1-4, with D hard to call. Germline V gives CDR1 LNHDA, CDR2 SQIVND (reference sequence). This CDR3 is 17 amino acids long. With 3 bases removed from V and 3 bases from J, the gap between germline ends came to 17 bases. CDR3 in DNA: TGTGCCAGTAGTATCAACCCCCTGAGGCTGCCTAATGAAAAACTGTTTTTT. It encodes CASSINPLRLPNEKLFF. The entire variable domain, with the rest obtained from reference TRBV19 and TRBJ1-4, is as follows: DGGITQSPKYLFRKEGQNVTLSCEQNLNHDAMYWYRQDPGQGLRLIYYSQIVNDFQKGDIAEGYSVSREKKESFPLTVTSAQKNPTAFYLCASSINPLRLPNEKLFFGSGTQLSVL.

This clone has just a few counts. V usage is TRBV6-2 or TRBV6-3 and J usage is TRBJ1-1; D is ambiguous. The CDR3 sequence is 14 residues long. Trimming pared 5 bases from V and 0 bases from J, leaving 10 bases between. Germline CDR1 MNHEY, CDR2 SVGEGT. The CDR3 is CASSEGSMNTEAFF. The CDR3 DNA follows: TGTGCCAGCAGTGAGGGCAGCATGAACACTGAAGCTTTCTTT.